This TCR beta chain was sequenced in a study of persistence of HIV-infected CD4 T cells. Trimming removed 3 bases from V and 6 bases from J; junction bases left unmatched: 10. This CDR3 spans 15 amino acids. Germline V gives CDR1 LNHDA, CDR2 SQIVND (reference sequence). The immunoSEQ assay was version 4, run in survey mode. Measured with immunoSEQ multiplex PCR; TCRdb has only the in-frame clones, and not every one. The repertoire holds 35,000 to 45,000 clones, with roughly 87% as singletons. Details on this clone: Antigen: not known.

This nonspecific control used anti-CD3/anti-CD28 bead stimulation of CD4+ T cells. Responding CD4+ T cells were sorted by upregulation of both CD40 ligand and CD69. Study-level findings and limits: Compared with CD3/CD28-stimulated cells, CMV- and Gag-responding cells showed lower TCRbeta richness.

This sequence originates from an adult man with HIV who was CMV-seropositive. This chain connects TRBV19 to TRBJ1-2; 7 bases map to TRBD1. The specimen was CD4+ T cells sorted from PBMCs after roughly 18-hour stimulation, collected from a patient who received antiretroviral therapy. CDR3 in amino acids: CASSMTSPGQNGYTF. Written as DNA, the CDR3 is TGTGCCAGTAGTATGACCTCCCCGGGACAGAATGGCTACACCTTC.